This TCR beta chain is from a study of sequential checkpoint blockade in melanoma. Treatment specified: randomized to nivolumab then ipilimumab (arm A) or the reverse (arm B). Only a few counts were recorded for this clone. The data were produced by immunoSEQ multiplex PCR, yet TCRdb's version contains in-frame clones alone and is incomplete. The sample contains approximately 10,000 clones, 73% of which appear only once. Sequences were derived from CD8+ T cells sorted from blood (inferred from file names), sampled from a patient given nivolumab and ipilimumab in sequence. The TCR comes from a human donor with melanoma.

As DNA, the CDR3 is TGTGCCAGTAGTATAGATCTCGGCGCGAGGTACGAGCAGTACTTC. It specifies CASSIDLGARYEQYF. V gene TRBV19 combines with J gene TRBJ2-7; unclear D gene. Germline V gives CDR1 LNHDA, CDR2 SQIVND (reference sequence). CDR3 length equals 15 residues. V was trimmed by 0 bases and J by 4 bases, leaving 13 bases between them.